The rows below give T cell receptor beta chains drawn from one sample of a study of monozygotic twins with inflammatory bowel disease. TCRdb processed the 5' RACE reads again and assigns one entry to each CDR3 protein, with no DNA. Its table records under 150,000 distinct CDR3 sequences. Sequencing was done on a sample of blood. Receptors originate from a human donor with ulcerative colitis or Crohn's disease, or a healthy co-twin of an affected twin (not recorded which). The CDR3 runs from the conserved cysteine through the conserved F or W.

V gene	J gene	CDR3 protein
TRBV19	TRBJ2-4	CASGQGARAKNIQYF
TRBV5-4	TRBJ2-1	CASSFAGTVPYNEQFF
TRBV21-1	TRBJ2-4	CASTSWAGGYENIQYF
TRBV5-1	TRBJ2-2	CASSLDPGRRTGELFF
TRBV20-1	TRBJ2-3	CSASFGPGTTDTQYF
TRBV7-2	TRBJ1-2	CASSSTGMEDYGYTF
TRBV20-1	TRBJ2-3	CSARTPRGAVTDTQYF
TRBV7-2	TRBJ2-7	CASSSDRGGEQYF
TRBV5-1	TRBJ1-1	CASSFWAGGLNTEAFF
TRBV5-1	TRBJ1-4	CASSFLRDRPNEKLFF
TRBV12-3/TRBV12-4	TRBJ1-5	CASRARTDYSNQPQHF
TRBV20-1	TRBJ2-7	CSAERGSSYEQYF
TRBV20-1	TRBJ1-4	CSVRPGEKLFF
TRBV20-1	TRBJ1-1	CSARGGSMNTEAFF
TRBV29-1	TRBJ1-2	CSVERDRADYGYTF
TRBV2	TRBJ1-2	CASTEFQNFNYGYTF
TRBV18	TRBJ1-2	CASSPGLAVENYGYTF
TRBV4-3	TRBJ2-1	CASSQDLGGGNEQFF
TRBV7-2	TRBJ2-5	CASSLGASRLKETQYF
TRBV2	TRBJ2-2	CASSERGWTASELFF
TRBV20-1	TRBJ2-2	CSAAERRLAGSGELFF
TRBV20-1	TRBJ1-4	CSVRSTNEKLLF
TRBV13	TRBJ2-5	CASSPRLAGAQETQYF
TRBV9	TRBJ2-1	CASSVGGPYNEQFF
TRBV5-1	TRBJ1-5	CASSLVGGQPQHF
TRBV7-2	TRBJ2-2	CASSLQPGGDTGELFF
TRBV6-1	TRBJ2-5	CASSLRTGRAETQYF
TRBV7-3	TRBJ1-1	CASSYQPGTTEAFF
TRBV4-3	TRBJ1-1	CASSPPGNTEAFF
TRBV5-1	TRBJ2-7	CASSFGAAYEQYF
TRBV7-9	TRBJ2-5	CASSYGLAKETQYF
TRBV20-1	TRBJ2-7	CSAYQVSYEQYF
TRBV5-1	TRBJ2-1	CASSPTAGYNEQFF
TRBV11-1	TRBJ2-1	CASSFRSYRGSSYNEQFF
TRBV5-6	TRBJ1-1	CASSLDRGRTEAFF
TRBV12-3/TRBV12-4	TRBJ2-7	CASTPGRDRLYEQYF
TRBV3-1	TRBJ2-5	CASSQFQGAETQYF
TRBV12-3/TRBV12-4	TRBJ1-4	CASSSLRDAATNEKLFF
TRBV7-9	TRBJ2-7	CASSLVALGRRPEQYF
TRBV12-3/TRBV12-4	TRBJ2-3	CASSLSRQGSRTDTQYF
TRBV5-6	TRBJ1-2	CASSLSRGGGYTF
TRBV4-3	TRBJ2-2	CASSQEGGLVAGELFF